The 18 T cell receptor beta chains below all came from one sample that was sequenced in a study of T-cell reconstitution after alpha-beta-depleted transplantation in children. The TCRbeta library incorporated unique molecular identifiers. One entry per CDR3 protein, called by TCRdb with MiXCR from the PCR reads. The repertoire holds about 240,000 distinct CDR3 sequences, with approximately 12% as singletons. Source: PBMCs from the stem cell graft donor, taken from the stem cell graft. These receptors came from a human donor who donated a stem cell graft to a child with acute lymphoblastic leukemia.

The table lists this clonotype with many counts. This chain connects TRBV11-2 to TRBJ2-1; 14 bases fit TRBD2. This CDR3 has 19 amino acids. V lost 2 bases and J lost 1; bases outside the gene matches: 7. CDR1 is SGHAT and CDR2 is FQNNGV in the germline V gene. CDR3 sequence: CASSLPTRLAGGSYNEQFF. The CDR3 DNA is TGTGCCAGCAGCTTACCCACACGACTAGCGGGGGGGTCCTACAATGAGCAGTTCTTC.

The sample holds many counts of this clonotype. The chain employs TRBV6-2 or TRBV6-3 and TRBJ1-1; 10 bases line up with TRBD1. From germline, CDR1 is MNHEY and CDR2 SVGEGT. The CDR3 spans 14 residues. J was trimmed by 7 bases and V by 2 bases; bases with no gene match: 4. For the CDR3, the DNA is TGTGCCAGCAGTTACCCGGACAGGGGGTATGAAGCTTTCTTT. This encodes CASSYPDRGYEAFF.

In its sample, this clonotype was seen many times. The chain couples TRBV19 to TRBJ2-7; 7 bases fit TRBD1. V lost 1 base, J lost 0 bases, and 0 bases stayed unmatched. The germline gives CDR1 LNHDA, CDR2 SQIVND (reference sequence). The CDR3 has 14 amino acids. The CDR3 spells CASSIGTGSYEQYF. CDR3 bases: TGTGCCAGTAGTATAGGGACAGGCTCCTACGAGCAGTACTTC.

This clonotype was seen repeatedly, ten times or more. The chain carries TRBV6-4 and TRBJ2-2; no reliable D call. Trimming shortened V by 3 bases and J by 0 bases, and 5 bases separated the two germline ends. Germline values: CDR1 MRHNA, CDR2 SNTAGT. CDR3 length: 14 residues. The CDR3 sequence: CASSDEANTGELFF. In DNA, the CDR3 is TGTGCCAGCAGTGATGAGGCGAACACCGGGGAGCTGTTTTTT.

This clonotype was found many times. The CDR3 DNA sequence: TGTGCCAGCAGTTCTGGACAAGCTGCGGATACGCAGTATTTT. It yields the protein CASSSGQAADTQYF. The rearrangement links TRBV12-3 or TRBV12-4 to TRBJ2-3, with D possibly matching TRBD1 (5 bases). Between the trimmed V and J ends, which lost 4 bases and 6 bases, there was a span of 14 bases. The CDR3 loop spans 14 amino acids.

This clonotype was counted many times. The V call is TRBV12-3 or TRBV12-4, the J call TRBJ1-1, with D unclear. The ends were cut back, 5 bases at V and 6 bases at J, with 13 bases in the middle. The CDR3 has 13 residues. As DNA, the CDR3 is TGTGCCAGCAGTAAGGAAGGTGCCCCTGAAGCTTTCTTT. It translates to CASSKEGAPEAFF.

V and J are TRBV7-9 and TRBJ2-7; D is perhaps TRBD1 or TRBD2 (5 bases each). The length of the CDR3 is 15 residues. CDR1 SEHNR and CDR2 FQNEAQ come from the germline V gene (reference sequence). V was trimmed by 2 bases and J by 3 bases, leaving 14 bases between them. CDR3 amino acids: CASSLSRKGSYEQYF. CDR3 bases: TGTGCCAGCAGCTTATCCAGGAAGGGGAGCTACGAGCAGTACTTC.

This clonotype was seen ten or more times. J is TRBJ2-6 and V is TRBV24-1; D is undetermined. Trimming took off 3 bases at V and 2 bases at J, with 4 bases between the two ends. Germline assignment: CDR1 KGHDR and CDR2 SFDVKD. The CDR3 totals 14 residues. The CDR3 region is CATSDPAGANVLTF. The CDR3 bases are TGTGCCACCAGTGATCCCGCTGGGGCCAACGTCCTGACTTTC.

This clonotype has a count of ten or more. V and J are TRBV7-2 and TRBJ2-1; D perhaps matches TRBD1 (5 bases). This CDR3 comprises 15 residues. V lost 1 base, J lost 1 base, and 8 bases lay in between. Germline V gives CDR1 SGHTA, CDR2 FQGNSA. DNA for the CDR3: TGTGCCAGCAGCTTAGATAGACAGTCCTACAATGAGCAGTTCTTC. Protein sequence: CASSLDRQSYNEQFF.

This clonotype was counted ten times or more. The chain carries TRBV7-2 and TRBJ2-7; D possibly uses TRBD1 or TRBD2 (6 bases each). CDR1 is SGHTA, CDR2 FQGNSA, per germline. The CDR3 length is 14 residues. V lost 1 base and J lost 4, with 11 bases in between. In DNA, the CDR3 is TGTGCCAGCAGCTTAGAGTGGGGGGCGTACGAGCAGTACTTC. Residues: CASSLEWGAYEQYF.

In regard to this clonotype: A read error is possible here, since a much larger clone lies one base away. The rearrangement links TRBV20-1 to TRBJ2-7, with TRBD1 identical over 10 bases. V shed 5 bases, J shed 6 bases, and the junction held 7 bases outside the gene matches. This CDR3 has 13 residues. The germline gives CDR1 DFQATT, CDR2 SNEGSKA (reference sequence). The CDR3 nucleotides read TGCAGTGCTCCGGGACAGGGGCCAGGCGAGCAGTACTTC. It translates to CSAPGQGPGEQYF.

This clonotype was counted at least ten times. The V gene is TRBV10-3, the J gene TRBJ1-3; no clear D. CDR3 length: 17 amino acids. CDR1 is ENHRY and CDR2 is SYGVKD in the germline V gene. The germline V and J ends were trimmed by 3 bases and 0 bases, with 15 bases remaining between them. CDR3 DNA sequence: TGTGCCATCAGTGATAAAGGGATGAGGGCCTCTGGAAACACCATATATTTT. It translates to CAISDKGMRASGNTIYF.

This clonotype was detected many times. V and J are TRBV3-1 and TRBJ1-4, with D unclear. The CDR3 covers 15 residues. V lost 1 base to trimming and J lost 2 bases, with 8 bases between them. The germline V gene encodes CDR1 LGHDT and CDR2 YNNKEL (reference sequence). The CDR3 sequence is CASSQVILTNEKLFF. CDR3 sequence (DNA): TGTGCCAGCAGCCAAGTAATACTGACTAATGAAAAACTGTTTTTT.

This rearrangement joins TRBV7-9 to TRBJ2-2; TRBD1 matches 9 bases. CDR3 length equals 14 residues. The V and J ends lost 7 bases and 7 bases, in that order; junction bases with no gene match: 7. The germline gives CDR1 SEHNR, CDR2 FQNEAQ (reference sequence). CDR3 in amino acids: CASKRQGEGGELFF. The CDR3 nucleotides read TGTGCCAGCAAAAGACAGGGGGAAGGCGGGGAGCTGTTTTTT. Based on the CDR3 plus reference TRBV7-9 and TRBJ2-2, the full variable domain is DTGVSQNPRHKITKRGQNVTFRCDPISEHNRLYWYRQTLGQGPEFLTYFQNEAQLEKSRLLSDRFSAERPKGSFSTLEIQRTEQGDSAMYLCASKRQGEGGELFFGEGSRLTVL.

CDR3 protein: CASTKRPRRTGGRETQYF. The CDR3, as DNA: TGTGCCAGCACTAAACGTCCCCGGAGGACAGGGGGCAGGGAGACCCAGTACTTC. The chain employs TRBV28 and TRBJ2-5, with 11 bases lining up with TRBD1. Germline V gene lookup returns CDR1 MDHEN and CDR2 SYDVKM. This CDR3 comprises 18 residues. Trimming removed 7 bases from V and 5 bases from J; junction bases left unmatched: 18.

This clonotype has just a few counts. This chain uses TRBV4-3 with TRBJ2-7; TRBD2 might be the D (7 bases). The CDR3 consists of 15 residues. V dropped 2 bases and J dropped 2 bases, with 13 bases sitting between them. The germline gives CDR1 LGHNA, CDR2 YSLEER. In DNA, the CDR3 is TGCGCCAGCAGCCAAAGCGCGGGGGCCACCTACGAGCAGTACTTC. Its translation: CASSQSAGATYEQYF.

This clonotype was counted ten times or more. The chain employs TRBV7-3 and TRBJ2-1; D is undetermined. CDR1 and CDR2 (germline): SGHTA, FQGTGA. This CDR3 has 14 residues. Trimming cost V 6 bases and J 7 bases, with 16 bases left between them. This chain's CDR3 is CASSRDPAGNEQFF. In nucleotides, the CDR3 is TGTGCCAGCAGTCGAGACCCCGCTGGAAATGAGCAGTTCTTC. The entire variable domain, with the rest obtained from reference TRBV7-3 and TRBJ2-1, is as follows: GAGVSQTPSNKVTEKGKYVELRCDPISGHTALYWYRQSLGQGPEFLIYFQGTGAADDSGLPNDRFFAVRPEGSVSTLKIQRTERGDSAVYLCASSRDPAGNEQFFGPGTRLTVL.

This clonotype was seen at least ten times. The chain joins TRBV6-2 or TRBV6-3 to TRBJ2-3; D uncertain. The CDR3 totals 14 residues. Germline-derived CDR1 and CDR2 are MNHEY and SVGEGT. Trimming took 11 bases from V and 0 from J, leaving 15 bases between them. Written as DNA, the CDR3 is TGTGCCTCTTCAAGGAGATCTAGCACAGATACGCAGTATTTT. Translation gives CASSRRSSTDTQYF.